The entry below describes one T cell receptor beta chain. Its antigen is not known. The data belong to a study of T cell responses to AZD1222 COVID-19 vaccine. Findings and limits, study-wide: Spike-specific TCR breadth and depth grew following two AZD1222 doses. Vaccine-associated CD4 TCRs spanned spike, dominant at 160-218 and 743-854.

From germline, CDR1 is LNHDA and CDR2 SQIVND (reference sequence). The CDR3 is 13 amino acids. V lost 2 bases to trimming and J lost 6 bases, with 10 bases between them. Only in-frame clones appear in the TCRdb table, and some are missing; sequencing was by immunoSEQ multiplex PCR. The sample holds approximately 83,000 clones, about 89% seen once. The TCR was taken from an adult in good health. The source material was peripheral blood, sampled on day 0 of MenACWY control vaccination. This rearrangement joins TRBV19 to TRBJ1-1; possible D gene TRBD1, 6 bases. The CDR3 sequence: CASSITGIPEAFF. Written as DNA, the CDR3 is TGTGCCAGTAGTATAACAGGGATCCCTGAAGCTTTCTTT.